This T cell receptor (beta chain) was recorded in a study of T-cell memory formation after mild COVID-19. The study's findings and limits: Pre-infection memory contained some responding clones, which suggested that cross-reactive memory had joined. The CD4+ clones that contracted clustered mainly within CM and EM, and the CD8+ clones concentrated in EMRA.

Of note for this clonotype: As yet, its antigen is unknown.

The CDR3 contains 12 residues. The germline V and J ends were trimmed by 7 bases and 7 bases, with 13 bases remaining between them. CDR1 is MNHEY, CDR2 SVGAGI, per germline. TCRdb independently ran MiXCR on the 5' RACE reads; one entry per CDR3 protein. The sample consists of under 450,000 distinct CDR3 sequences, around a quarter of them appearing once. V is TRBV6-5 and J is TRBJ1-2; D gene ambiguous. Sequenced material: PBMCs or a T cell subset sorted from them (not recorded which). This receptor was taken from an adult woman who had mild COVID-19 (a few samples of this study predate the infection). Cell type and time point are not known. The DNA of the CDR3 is TGTGCCAGCACCGCCGGGCCGGGTGGCTACACCTTC. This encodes CASTAGPGGYTF.